This passage covers 15 T cell receptor beta chains from one sample sequenced in a study of post-analysis software for immune sequencing data. Unique molecular identifiers featured in each of the TCR beta cDNA libraries. Each CDR3 protein is one row after TCRdb ran MiXCR on the PCR reads. The repertoire has some 690,000 distinct CDR3 sequences, approximately 60% of them found once; the top ten carry 11%. Their antigen targets remain unknown. Study-wide points: Patients carried five TRBV segments more frequently than controls did, and TRBV5-6, TRBV5-1 and TRBV20-1 were among them.

Input material: blood. The receptors stem from a girl aged 2 to 9 with multiple sclerosis.

This clonotype is a singleton in its sample. The genes are TRBV12-3 or TRBV12-4 and TRBJ1-5, with 10 bases matching TRBD1. The length of the CDR3 is 16 residues. The J segment lost 0 bases and the V segment lost 3 bases, leaving 2 bases of the junction unmatched. The CDR3 spells CASSFGDRGSNQPQHF. The CDR3 DNA follows: TGTGCCAGCAGTTTTGGGGACAGGGGTAGCAATCAGCCCCAGCATTTT.

This chain uses TRBV29-1 with TRBJ2-1, with D tentatively TRBD1 or TRBD2 (5 bases each). Trimming left V 6 bases short and J 7 bases short, with 13 bases between. This CDR3 has 12 amino acids. Germline V gene lookup returns CDR1 SQVTM and CDR2 ANQGSEA. DNA for the CDR3: TGCAGCGTCCGACCGGGACGAAATGAGCAGTTCTTC. Translation gives CSVRPGRNEQFF.

The CDR3 DNA follows: TGTGCCAGCTCACCCCTGGACAGGGGGCTGAGCGAGCAGTACTTC. This codes for CASSPLDRGLSEQYF. The chain has TRBV18 and TRBJ2-7; 11 nucleotides line up with TRBD1. The CDR3 is 15 residues long. Trimming removed 3 bases from V and 6 bases from J; junction bases left unmatched: 7. Germline lookup yields CDR1 KGHSH and CDR2 LQKENI.

The J gene is TRBJ2-7, the V gene TRBV4-1; the match to TRBD2 covers 7 bases. With 3 bases clipped from V and 3 bases from J, the junction kept 5 bases outside the gene matches. The CDR3 is 14 residues long. Germline V lookup: CDR1 MGHRA, CDR2 YSYEKL. CDR3 loop: CASSQMGLNYEQYF. The CDR3 DNA is TGCGCCAGCAGCCAGATGGGACTAAACTACGAGCAGTACTTC.

This chain uses TRBV9 with TRBJ1-2; the D is unclear. Germline V gene sequence: CDR1 SGDLS, CDR2 YYNGEE. This CDR3 has 13 residues. V lost 4 bases to trimming and J lost 4 bases, with 11 bases between them. The CDR3 region has the DNA TGTGCCAGCAGCTTTACCGATAGCTATGGCTACACCTTC. Amino acid sequence: CASSFTDSYGYTF.

In this sample, this clonotype turned up once. This chain connects TRBV5-1 to TRBJ2-1; perhaps D is TRBD1 or TRBD2 (6 bases each). Germline CDR1 SGHRS, CDR2 YFSETQ. The CDR3 totals 17 residues. Trimming left V 0 bases short and J 0 bases short, with 13 bases between. CDR3: CASSLAGGGASYNEQFF. DNA for the CDR3: TGCGCCAGCAGCTTGGCCGGGGGCGGGGCCTCCTACAATGAGCAGTTCTTC.

The chain employs TRBV29-1 and TRBJ1-2, with 11 positions matching TRBD1. The V and J ends lost 7 bases and 7 bases, in that order; junction bases with no gene match: 5. Germline values: CDR1 SQVTM, CDR2 ANQGSEA. The CDR3 extends over 12 amino acids. Here the CDR3 reads CSAGQGAFGYTF. The CDR3 DNA reads TGCAGCGCCGGACAGGGGGCGTTTGGCTACACCTTC.

The chain couples TRBV5-1 to TRBJ2-1; the match to TRBD1 covers 10 bases. The CDR3 runs to 16 residues. The germline gives CDR1 SGHRS, CDR2 YFSETQ. J was trimmed by 7 bases and V by 4 bases; bases with no gene match: 11. In DNA form, the CDR3 reads TGCGCCAGCAGCGCCCTCGGGACAGGGGTAACGAATGAGCAGTTCTTC. This codes for CASSALGTGVTNEQFF.

The chain employs TRBV7-9 and TRBJ1-2, with 9 bases that match TRBD1. CDR1 is SEHNR, CDR2 FQNEAQ, per germline (reference sequence). The CDR3 loop spans 13 amino acids. V shed 7 bases, J shed 4 bases, and the junction held 4 bases outside the gene matches. CDR3 DNA sequence: TGTGCCAGCATCGGGACAGGGTCCTATGGCTACACCTTC. Its protein product is CASIGTGSYGYTF.

V is TRBV10-3 and J is TRBJ1-2, with 9 bases that match TRBD1. Germline values: CDR1 ENHRY, CDR2 SYGVKD. Trimming cost V 4 bases and J 4 bases; bases outside gene matches: 7. CDR3 length: 15 residues. The CDR3, as DNA: TGTGCCATCAGTGGGCTGGACAGGGGTAGCTATGGCTACACCTTC. It yields the protein CAISGLDRGSYGYTF.

The J gene is TRBJ1-4, the V gene TRBV12-3 or TRBV12-4; 12 nucleotides line up with TRBD1. This CDR3 region has 15 residues. V was clipped by 5 bases and J by 10 bases; unmatched bases: 8. The CDR3 region is CASSTSGTGGRKLFF. CDR3 DNA: TGTGCCAGCAGTACCTCCGGGACAGGGGGCCGAAAACTGTTTTTT.

As for this clonotype: Its ends do not fully match the called genes, so a read error is possible. This chain uses TRBV6-5 with TRBJ2-7, with 8 nucleotides matching TRBD2. The CDR3 spans 14 residues. Germline-derived CDR1 and CDR2 are MNHEY and SVGAGI. The CDR3 nucleotides read TGTGCCGGCAGCCAGCGGGAGTTAGGTTACGAGCAGTACTTC. It translates to CAGSQRELGYEQYF.

This chain connects TRBV2 to TRBJ2-2; 10 bases map to TRBD1. The CDR3 covers 15 residues. The junction had 7 bases not matched to a gene; V was cut back by 7 bases and J by 5 bases. Germline CDR1 reads SNHLY; CDR2 reads FYNNEI. For the CDR3, the DNA is TGTGCCAGCATCCGACAGGGGGCGCGGACCGGGGAGCTGTTTTTT. Protein: CASIRQGARTGELFF.

Worth noting for this clonotype: Compared with germline, one end of the junction differs, possibly owing to a read error. The V gene is TRBV4-1, the J gene TRBJ2-3, with TRBD1 matching over 10 bases. The CDR3 is made up of 16 amino acids. The germline gives CDR1 MGHRA, CDR2 YSYEKL. The CDR3 DNA sequence: TGCGCCGGCAGCCACCCGGGACAGGGGATCGGAGATACGCAGTATTTT. This gives the protein CAGSHPGQGIGDTQYF.

This clonotype was picked up a small number of times. The genes are TRBV29-1 and TRBJ2-3, with 7 nucleotides matching TRBD2. CDR3 length: 13 amino acids. Germline V CDR1 and CDR2: SQVTM, ANQGSEA. After removal of 7 bases from V and 6 bases from J, the junction contained 10 bases not matched to a gene. CDR3 in amino acids: CSAILAEGDTQYF. The CDR3 region has the DNA TGCAGCGCCATCCTAGCGGAGGGGGATACGCAGTATTTT.